This record looks at one TCR beta chain sequence and its context. Its matching antigen is unknown. This sample was taken from a study of CD8 T cells in Susac syndrome. CDR1 and CDR2 (germline): MDHEN, SYDVKM. The CDR3 sequence is 12 residues long. The V end lost 5 bases, the J end lost 7 bases, and 11 bases lay between the germline ends. Matching for age and sex applied to the controls, who were healthy donors. FACS was used to enrich TEMRA cells, whereas the CD8+ and CD4+ T cells were obtained by negative isolation. The RNA, about 0.5 to 1 ug, was put through reverse transcription using random hexamers. The immunoSEQ assay covered 54 Vbeta and 13 Jbeta segments for CDR3. TCRdb recomputed calls from the immunoSEQ multiplex PCR reads with MiXCR, one row per CDR3 protein. The sample has more than 110,000 distinct CDR3 sequences, nearly 95% seen once. Study-level results: In its TCR sequencing and HLA analysis, the study acknowledged that the number of individuals was relatively small.

The clonotype was recovered from a human donor in good health. This chain links TRBV28 with TRBJ1-2, with D possibly matching TRBD1 (6 bases). Source material: CD8+ T cells from PBMCs. The CDR3, as DNA: TGTGCCAGCAGTGTACAGGGCGGTGGCTACACCTTC. Protein sequence: CASSVQGGGYTF.